This TCR beta chain derives from a study of regulatory T cells in long-lasting Graves disease. Study-level findings and limits: Persistent patients shared more public clonotypes (approximately 2,500) than new patients (just under 1,000). Study of thyroid tissue was not done, with only peripheral blood studied.

Germline V CDR1 and CDR2: SGHAT, FQNNGV. The V and J ends lost 5 bases and 5 bases respectively, with 16 bases between them. This CDR3 comprises 15 residues. Construction of the TCR beta libraries employed iRepertoire HTBI primers in conjunction with Arm-PCR of CDR3 regions. As originally analysed: Throughout the samples, researchers identified around 65 TRBV and some 13 TRBJ segments. From the multiplex PCR reads, TCRdb called clonotypes with MiXCR, one entry per CDR3 protein. It is TCRdb's table, rather than the study itself, that gives the V and J calls and clone size. The data contain 520,000 or so distinct CDR3 sequences, approximately 12% of them singletons. This clonotype was seen repeatedly, ten times or more. Antigen unknown. Noted time point: newly diagnosed GD, antithyroid drugs for less than 3 months. Construction of the TCR library relied on RNA isolated from PBMCs. The same data also went into a second study, on T cells in Graves' hyperthyroidism and ophthalmopathy.

This sequence was found in a woman in her thirties with Graves disease. The chain links TRBV11-2 to TRBJ2-1; D perhaps matches TRBD1 (6 bases). This specimen was peripheral blood mononuclear cells (PBMCs), taken at new diagnosis, from a patient treated with antithyroid drugs. For the CDR3, the DNA is TGTGCCAGCAGCACGCGGACATCAGGGGACAATGAGCAGTTCTTC. This translates into CASSTRTSGDNEQFF.